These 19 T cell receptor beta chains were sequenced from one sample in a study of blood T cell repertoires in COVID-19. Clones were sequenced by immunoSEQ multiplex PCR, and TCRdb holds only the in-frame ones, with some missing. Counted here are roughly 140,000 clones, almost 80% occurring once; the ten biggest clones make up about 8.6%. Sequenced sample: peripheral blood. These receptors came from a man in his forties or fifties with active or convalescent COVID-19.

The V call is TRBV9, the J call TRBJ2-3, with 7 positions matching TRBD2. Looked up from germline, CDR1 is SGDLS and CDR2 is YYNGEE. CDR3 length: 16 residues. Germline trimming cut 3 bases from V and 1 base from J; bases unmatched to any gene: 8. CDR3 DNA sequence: TGTGCCAGCAGCGCCCGACTAGCCGGTCGCACAGATACGCAGTATTTT. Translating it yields CASSARLAGRTDTQYF.

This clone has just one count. CDR3 coding DNA: TGTGCCAGTAGTAGATCCGGGACACTGGGAAACACCATATATTTT. Amino acid sequence: CASSRSGTLGNTIYF. This chain uses TRBV19 with TRBJ1-3; D may be TRBD1 (6 bases). The CDR3 consists of 15 residues. From germline, CDR1 is LNHDA and CDR2 SQIVND (reference sequence). Trimming stripped 4 bases from V and 4 bases from J, with 14 bases between.

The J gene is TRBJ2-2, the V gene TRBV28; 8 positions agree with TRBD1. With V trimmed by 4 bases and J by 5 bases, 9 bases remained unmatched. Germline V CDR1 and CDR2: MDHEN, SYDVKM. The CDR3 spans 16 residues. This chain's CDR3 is CASSWLRDRSTGELFF. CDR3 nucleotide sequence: TGTGCCAGCAGTTGGCTCCGGGACAGGTCTACCGGGGAGCTGTTTTTT.

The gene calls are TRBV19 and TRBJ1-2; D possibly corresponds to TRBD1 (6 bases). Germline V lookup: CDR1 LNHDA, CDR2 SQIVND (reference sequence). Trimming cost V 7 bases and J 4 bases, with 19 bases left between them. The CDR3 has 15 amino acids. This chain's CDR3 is CASTTTLTGLYGYTF. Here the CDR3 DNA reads TGTGCCAGTACCACGACCCTTACAGGGCTCTATGGCTACACCTTC.

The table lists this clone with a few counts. CDR3 sequence reads: CAISEPGQGSSYNSPLHF. CDR3 nucleotide sequence: TGTGCCATCAGTGAACCGGGACAGGGGAGCTCCTATAATTCACCCCTCCACTTT. This chain uses TRBV10-3 with TRBJ1-6, with 10 bases matching TRBD1. The trim removed 3 bases at V and 0 bases at J, leaving 5 bases unmatched. Germline V gene lookup returns CDR1 ENHRY and CDR2 SYGVKD. CDR3 length: 18 amino acids.

In DNA form, the CDR3 reads TGCGCCAGCAGCTTGATGGGGGCCTCGAACACTGAAGCTTTCTTT. Translated, it gives CASSLMGASNTEAFF. The chain uses TRBV5-1 and TRBJ1-1, with D maybe TRBD1 (6 bases). The CDR3 loop spans 15 amino acids. Trimming stripped 1 base from V and 1 base from J, with 11 bases between. Germline V gene lookup returns CDR1 SGHRS and CDR2 YFSETQ.

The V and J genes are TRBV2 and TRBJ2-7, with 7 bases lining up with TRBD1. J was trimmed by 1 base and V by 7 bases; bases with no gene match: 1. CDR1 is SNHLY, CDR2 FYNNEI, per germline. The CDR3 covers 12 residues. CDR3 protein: CASMDRSYEQYF. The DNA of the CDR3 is TGTGCCAGCATGGACAGGTCCTACGAGCAGTACTTC.

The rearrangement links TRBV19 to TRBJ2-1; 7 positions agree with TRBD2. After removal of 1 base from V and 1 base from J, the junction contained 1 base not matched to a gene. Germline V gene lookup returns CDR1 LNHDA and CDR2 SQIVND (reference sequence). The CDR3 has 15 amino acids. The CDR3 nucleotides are TGTGCCAGTAGTATAGCGCGGGAGTCCTACAATGAGCAGTTCTTC. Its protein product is CASSIARESYNEQFF.

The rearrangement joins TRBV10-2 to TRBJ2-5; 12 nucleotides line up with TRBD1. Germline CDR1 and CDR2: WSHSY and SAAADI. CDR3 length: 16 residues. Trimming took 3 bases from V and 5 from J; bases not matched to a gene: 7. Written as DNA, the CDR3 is TGCGCCAGCAGTGAATCCGGGACAGGGGGCGTTGAGACCCAGTACTTC. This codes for CASSESGTGGVETQYF.

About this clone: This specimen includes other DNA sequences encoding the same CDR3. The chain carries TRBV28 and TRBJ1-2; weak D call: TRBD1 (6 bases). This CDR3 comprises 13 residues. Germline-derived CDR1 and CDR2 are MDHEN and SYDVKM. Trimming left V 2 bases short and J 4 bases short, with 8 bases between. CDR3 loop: CASSLGQIYGYTF. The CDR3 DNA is TGTGCCAGCAGTTTAGGACAGATCTATGGCTACACCTTC.

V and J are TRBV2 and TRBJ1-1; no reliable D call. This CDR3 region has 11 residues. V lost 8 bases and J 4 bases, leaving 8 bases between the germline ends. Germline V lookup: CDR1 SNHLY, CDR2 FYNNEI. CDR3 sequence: CASLELTEAFF. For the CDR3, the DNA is TGTGCCAGCCTAGAGCTCACTGAAGCTTTCTTT.

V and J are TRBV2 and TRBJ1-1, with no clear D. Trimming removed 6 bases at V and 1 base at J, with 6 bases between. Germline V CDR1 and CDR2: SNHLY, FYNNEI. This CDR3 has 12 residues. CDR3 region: CASRRANTEAFF. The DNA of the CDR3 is TGTGCCAGCAGACGAGCGAACACTGAAGCTTTCTTT.

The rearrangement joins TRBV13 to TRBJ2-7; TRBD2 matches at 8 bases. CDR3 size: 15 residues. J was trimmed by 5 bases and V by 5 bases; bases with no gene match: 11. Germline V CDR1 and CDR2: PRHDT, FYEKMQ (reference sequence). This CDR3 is CASSAMGRGGDEQYF. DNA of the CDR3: TGTGCCAGCAGCGCCATGGGACGGGGGGGAGACGAGCAGTACTTC.

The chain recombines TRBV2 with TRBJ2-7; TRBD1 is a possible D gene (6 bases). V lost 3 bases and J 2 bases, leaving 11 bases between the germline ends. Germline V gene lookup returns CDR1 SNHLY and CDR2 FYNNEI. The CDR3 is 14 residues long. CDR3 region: CASSEGARTYEQYF. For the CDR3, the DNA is TGTGCCAGCAGTGAGGGGGCCAGAACCTACGAGCAGTACTTC.

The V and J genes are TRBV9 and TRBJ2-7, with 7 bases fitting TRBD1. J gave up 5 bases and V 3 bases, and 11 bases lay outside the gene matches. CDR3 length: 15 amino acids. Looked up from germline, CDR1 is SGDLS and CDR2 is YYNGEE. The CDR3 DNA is TGTGCCAGCAGCGAGTGGGGCGACAGGGTGCACGAGCAGTACTTC. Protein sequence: CASSEWGDRVHEQYF.

CDR3 region: CASSLFLSKETQYF. In nucleotides, the CDR3 is TGTGCCAGCAGCTTGTTCCTTAGTAAAGAGACCCAGTACTTC. The chain uses TRBV7-2 and TRBJ2-5; no clear D. The V end lost 3 bases, the J end lost 3 bases, and 11 bases lay between the germline ends. Per germline, CDR1 SGHTA and CDR2 FQGNSA. The CDR3 has 14 residues.

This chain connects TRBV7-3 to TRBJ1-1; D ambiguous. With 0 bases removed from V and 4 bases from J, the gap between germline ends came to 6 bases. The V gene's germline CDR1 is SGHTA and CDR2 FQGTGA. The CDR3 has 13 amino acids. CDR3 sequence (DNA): TGTGCCAGCAGCTTAACGGCCTTCACTGAAGCTTTCTTT. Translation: CASSLTAFTEAFF.

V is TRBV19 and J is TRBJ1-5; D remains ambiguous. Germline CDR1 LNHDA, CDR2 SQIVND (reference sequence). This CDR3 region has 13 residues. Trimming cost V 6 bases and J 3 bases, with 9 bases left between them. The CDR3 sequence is CASSPGLNQPQHF. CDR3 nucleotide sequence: TGTGCCAGTAGCCCAGGTCTCAATCAGCCCCAGCATTTT.

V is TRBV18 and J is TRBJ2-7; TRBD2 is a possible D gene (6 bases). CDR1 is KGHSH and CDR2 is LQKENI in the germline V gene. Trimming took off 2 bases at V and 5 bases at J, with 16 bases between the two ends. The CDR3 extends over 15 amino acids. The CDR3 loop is CASSPSSGGDHEQYF. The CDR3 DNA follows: TGTGCCAGCTCACCATCTTCCGGAGGGGACCACGAGCAGTACTTC.